This is a list of T cell receptor beta chains from one sample in a study of response to subunit inactivated influenza vaccine. TCRdb fed the RT-PCR reads into MiXCR, producing one record per CDR3 protein. The sample lists about 540,000 distinct CDR3 sequences, roughly 23% occurring once. In addition, the sample was reused for a study of T cells expressing NK-cell markers.

This specimen consisted of CD4+ T cells sorted from PBMCs, obtained less than 13 days after vaccination. The receptors shown here come from a man aged 45-65 years who received an inactivated influenza vaccine. The CDR3 runs from the conserved cysteine through the conserved F or W. The D gene is left open where the match is weak. The listing skips clone size in some rows; elsewhere it reads once, few, many or a size class.

j_gene: TRBJ1-6; v_gene: TRBV10-3; abundance: few; len: 16; d_gene: NA; CDR3nt: TGTGCCATCAGTGGGGAGACGGGGAGCTATAATTCACCCCTCCACTTT; CDR3aa: CAISGETGSYNSPLHF
j_gene: TRBJ2-2; v_gene: TRBV18; abundance: NA; len: 15; d_gene: NA; CDR3nt: TGTGCCAGCTCTCCCCCAGGTCCGCTCACCGGGGAGCTGTTTTTT; CDR3aa: CASSPPGPLTGELFF
j_gene: TRBJ1-5; v_gene: TRBV20-1; abundance: many; len: 13; d_gene: NA; CDR3nt: TGCAGTGCTAGTGATGGAACGGGTCAGCCCCAGCATTTT; CDR3aa: CSASDGTGQPQHF
j_gene: TRBJ2-7; v_gene: TRBV20-1; abundance: few; len: 12; d_gene: NA; CDR3nt: TGCAGTGCCGTGCGCACAGGGTACGAGCAGTACTTC; CDR3aa: CSAVRTGYEQYF
j_gene: TRBJ2-2; v_gene: TRBV7-2; abundance: NA; len: 17; d_gene: TRBD1; CDR3nt: TGTGCCAGCAGCTTGGCGGGGACAGGGATGGGGACCGGGGAGCTGTTTTTT; CDR3aa: CASSLAGTGMGTGELFF
j_gene: TRBJ2-1; v_gene: TRBV11-2; abundance: few; len: 15; d_gene: TRBD1; CDR3nt: TGTGCCAGCAGCTTAGGACGACAGGGGGCGGGTGAGCAGTTCTTC; CDR3aa: CASSLGRQGAGEQFF
j_gene: TRBJ2-3; v_gene: TRBV5-1; abundance: NA; len: 17; d_gene: NA; CDR3nt: TGCGCCAGCAGCTTCTGGTTTTCGGGTACTAGCACAGATACGCAGTATTTT; CDR3aa: CASSFWFSGTSTDTQYF
j_gene: TRBJ1-2; v_gene: TRBV9; abundance: NA; len: 15; d_gene: NA; CDR3nt: TGTGCCAGCAGCCCAGGCGGGGGGTCTAACTATGGCTACACCTTC; CDR3aa: CASSPGGGSNYGYTF
j_gene: TRBJ2-5; v_gene: TRBV28; abundance: few; len: 18; d_gene: TRBD1; CDR3nt: TGTGCCAGCAGTCCGGGGACAGGGGGCGCGTATTATCAAGAGACCCAGTACTTC; CDR3aa: CASSPGTGGAYYQETQYF
j_gene: TRBJ2-2; v_gene: TRBV5-4; abundance: few; len: 15; d_gene: TRBD2; CDR3nt: TGTGCCAGCAGTACCGGGGGGGGGCGCGACGGGGAGCTGTTTTTT; CDR3aa: CASSTGGGRDGELFF
j_gene: TRBJ2-1; v_gene: TRBV4-1; abundance: NA; len: 17; d_gene: NA; CDR3nt: TGCGCCAGCAGCCAAGGCCCGGGACGGAGCCCCTACAATGAGCAGTTCTTC; CDR3aa: CASSQGPGRSPYNEQFF
j_gene: TRBJ1-1; v_gene: TRBV6-6; abundance: NA; len: 13; d_gene: NA; CDR3nt: TGTGCCAGCAGTCGTGAATTTCACACTGAAGCTTTCTTT; CDR3aa: CASSREFHTEAFF
j_gene: TRBJ2-7; v_gene: TRBV24-1; abundance: NA; len: 12; d_gene: NA; CDR3nt: TGTGCCACCAGTGACTCTAACTACGAGCAGTACTTC; CDR3aa: CATSDSNYEQYF
j_gene: TRBJ1-1; v_gene: TRBV20-1; abundance: few; len: 14; d_gene: TRBD1; CDR3nt: TGCAGTGCTAGAGATCCCAGGGGGAGCACTGAAGCTTTCTTT; CDR3aa: CSARDPRGSTEAFF
j_gene: TRBJ1-1; v_gene: TRBV6-1; abundance: NA; len: 16; d_gene: TRBD1; CDR3nt: TGTGCCAGCAGAGCGACCTGGGACAGGGGAGACACTGAAGCTTTCTTT; CDR3aa: CASRATWDRGDTEAFF
j_gene: TRBJ2-4; v_gene: TRBV28; abundance: NA; len: 15; d_gene: NA; CDR3nt: TGTGCCAGCAGTTTAGTCGGGCTAGCCAAAAACATTCAGTACTTC; CDR3aa: CASSLVGLAKNIQYF
j_gene: TRBJ2-3; v_gene: TRBV12-3/TRBV12-4; abundance: NA; len: 17; d_gene: TRBD2; CDR3nt: TGTGCCAGCAGTCCGCGTAGTAGCGGGATACACACAGATACGCAGTATTTT; CDR3aa: CASSPRSSGIHTDTQYF
j_gene: TRBJ2-3; v_gene: TRBV20-1; abundance: few; len: 13; d_gene: NA; CDR3nt: TGCAGTGCGAGCGGAGCTAGCACAGATACGCAGTATTTT; CDR3aa: CSASGASTDTQYF
j_gene: TRBJ1-2; v_gene: TRBV29-1; abundance: few; len: 11; d_gene: NA; CDR3nt: TGCAGCGTTGAACTAGGACAGGGCTACACCTTC; CDR3aa: CSVELGQGYTF
j_gene: TRBJ2-3; v_gene: TRBV7-6; abundance: NA; len: 15; d_gene: TRBD1; CDR3nt: TGTGCCAGCAGCCCGAAGCGACAGGGGGCAGATTCGCAGTATTTT; CDR3aa: CASSPKRQGADSQYF
j_gene: TRBJ1-2; v_gene: TRBV7-9; abundance: few; len: 16; d_gene: NA; CDR3nt: TGTGCCAGCAGCTTAGTTGGCTCTGAATCTAACTATGGCTACACCTTC; CDR3aa: CASSLVGSESNYGYTF
j_gene: TRBJ2-5; v_gene: TRBV7-2; abundance: NA; len: 14; d_gene: TRBD1; CDR3nt: TGTGCCAGCAGACGCCCCGGGACAGGGGAGACCCAGTACTTC; CDR3aa: CASRRPGTGETQYF
j_gene: TRBJ1-1; v_gene: TRBV5-6; abundance: many; len: 16; d_gene: TRBD1; CDR3nt: TGTGCCAGCAGCTTGGCCGGCAGGGGGCAAGGGACTGAAGCTTTCTTT; CDR3aa: CASSLAGRGQGTEAFF
j_gene: TRBJ2-1; v_gene: TRBV28; abundance: few; len: 21; d_gene: TRBD2; CDR3nt: TGTGCCAGCAGTACCAGATCCGGGACTAGCTTTAGAGCCCTCTCCTACAATGAGCAGTTCTTC; CDR3aa: CASSTRSGTSFRALSYNEQFF
j_gene: TRBJ1-1; v_gene: TRBV12-3/TRBV12-4; abundance: few; len: 14; d_gene: NA; CDR3nt: TGTGCCAGCAGTGCCATGGGTGGCGGCACTGAAGCTTTCTTT; CDR3aa: CASSAMGGGTEAFF
j_gene: TRBJ2-5; v_gene: TRBV30; abundance: NA; len: 14; d_gene: TRBD2; CDR3nt: TGTGCCTGGAGCGACGGGAGGAGGCAAGAGACCCAGTACTTC; CDR3aa: CAWSDGRRQETQYF
j_gene: TRBJ2-7; v_gene: TRBV20-1; abundance: few; len: 15; d_gene: NA; CDR3nt: TGCAGTGCGACCAAGGGACACGCCGACTCCTACGAGCAGTACTTC; CDR3aa: CSATKGHADSYEQYF
j_gene: TRBJ2-3; v_gene: TRBV7-3; abundance: few; len: 14; d_gene: NA; CDR3nt: TGTGCCAGCAGCTTATTCGGGGTCAGTGGTACGCAGTATTTT; CDR3aa: CASSLFGVSGTQYF
j_gene: TRBJ2-7; v_gene: TRBV10-1; abundance: NA; len: 18; d_gene: TRBD2; CDR3nt: TGCGCCAGCAATTTATCCCAAAGCGGGGGGTTCTCCTCCTACGAGCAGTACTTC; CDR3aa: CASNLSQSGGFSSYEQYF
j_gene: TRBJ1-2; v_gene: TRBV10-3; abundance: NA; len: 14; d_gene: NA; CDR3nt: TGTGCCATCAGTGAACCAGGGGCTACCTATGGCTACACCTTC; CDR3aa: CAISEPGATYGYTF
j_gene: TRBJ2-3; v_gene: TRBV12-3/TRBV12-4; abundance: NA; len: 14; d_gene: TRBD1; CDR3nt: TGTGCCAGCAGTACTTGGGACAGTCTGGTTACGCAGTATTTT; CDR3aa: CASSTWDSLVTQYF
j_gene: TRBJ2-3; v_gene: TRBV4-1; abundance: NA; len: 15; d_gene: NA; CDR3nt: TGCGCCAGCAGCCAAGATTCTAGTTACACAGATACGCAGTATTTT; CDR3aa: CASSQDSSYTDTQYF
j_gene: TRBJ2-2; v_gene: TRBV10-1; abundance: many; len: 14; d_gene: NA; CDR3nt: TGCGCCAGCAAGGAGGGGGAGTTGGCCGGGGAGCTGTTTTTT; CDR3aa: CASKEGELAGELFF
j_gene: TRBJ1-6; v_gene: TRBV20-1; abundance: NA; len: 13; d_gene: NA; CDR3nt: TGCAGTGTCCCGGGACTGATTAATTCACCCCTCCACTTT; CDR3aa: CSVPGLINSPLHF
j_gene: TRBJ2-1; v_gene: TRBV11-2; abundance: NA; len: 15; d_gene: TRBD2; CDR3nt: TGTGCCAGCAGCTTAGAGCGGGGGGGCTACAATGAGCAGTTCTTC; CDR3aa: CASSLERGGYNEQFF
j_gene: TRBJ2-3; v_gene: TRBV7-9; abundance: few; len: 15; d_gene: NA; CDR3nt: TGTGCCAGCAGCTTAGTAGGCGGGATGGCAGATACGCAGTATTTT; CDR3aa: CASSLVGGMADTQYF